This T cell receptor beta chain comes out of a study of early T cells in non-severe SARS-CoV-2 infection. About the research overall: The input, bulk RNA from unsorted whole blood, was sequenced, and chains were unpaired. Overall study findings and caveats: VDJdb matches were skewed toward anti-spike CD8 T cell responses.

Regarding this clonotype: Its antigen is currently unknown.

Unique molecular identifiers were attached to individual cDNA molecules. From the 5' RACE reads, TCRdb called clonotypes with MiXCR, one entry per CDR3 protein. This sample has about 61,000 distinct CDR3 sequences, with 10% to 12% found just once. The source is an adult who was a healthcare worker with PCR-confirmed SARS-CoV-2 infection or an uninfected control (not recorded which). Specimen: whole blood.

CDR3 bases: TGTGCTAGTGGTCTACAGGGCTCTGGGGCCAACGTCCTGACTTTC. It yields the protein CASGLQGSGANVLTF. The chain employs TRBV12-5 and TRBJ2-6; the D gene is possibly TRBD1 (6 bases). The CDR3 is 15 amino acids. V was shortened by 5 bases and J by 0 bases, with 8 bases between the two germline ends. Germline CDR1 reads LGHNT; CDR2 reads FRNRAP.